The present TCR beta chain was sequenced within a study of T cells in narcolepsy. Points from the study as a whole: Same-patient CSF and blood CD4+ T cell clonotypes included HCRT-specific and TRIB2-specific autoreactive ones. Autoreactive clone sequences were missing from some blood memory CD4+ repertoires. Healthy controls reportedly lacked the autoreactive clonotypes serially found in patients' blood.

Germline CDR1 is SGHAT and CDR2 is FQNNGV. V was trimmed by 5 bases and J by 11 bases, leaving 18 bases between them. The CDR3 spans 13 residues. Using immunoSEQ multiplex PCR, the repertoire was profiled, and TCRdb retains in-frame clones only, with some absent. Of tens of thousands of clones listed, under 85% are singletons. A note on this clone: What it recognizes is unknown.

This receptor was obtained from a human donor in good health. The chain carries TRBV11-2 and TRBJ2-5; possible D gene TRBD2, 6 bases. Source material: memory (CD45RA-) CD4+ T cells from blood. DNA for the CDR3: TGTGCCAGCAGCCCGACTAGGGCAGGAGAGCAGTACTTC. Residues: CASSPTRAGEQYF.